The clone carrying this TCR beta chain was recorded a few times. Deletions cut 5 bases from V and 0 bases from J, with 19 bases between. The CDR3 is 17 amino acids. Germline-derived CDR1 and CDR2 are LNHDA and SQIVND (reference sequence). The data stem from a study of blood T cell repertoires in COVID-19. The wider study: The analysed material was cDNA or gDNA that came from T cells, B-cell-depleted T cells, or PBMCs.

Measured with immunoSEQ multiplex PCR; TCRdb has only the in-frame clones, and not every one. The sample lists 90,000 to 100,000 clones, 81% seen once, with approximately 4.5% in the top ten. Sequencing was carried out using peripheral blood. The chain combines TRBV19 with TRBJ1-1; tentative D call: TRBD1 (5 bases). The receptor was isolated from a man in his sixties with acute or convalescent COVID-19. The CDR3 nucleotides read TGTGCCAGTAGTGGCGAAGGGGAGGGCACCATGAACACTGAAGCTTTCTTT. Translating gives CASSGEGEGTMNTEAFF.